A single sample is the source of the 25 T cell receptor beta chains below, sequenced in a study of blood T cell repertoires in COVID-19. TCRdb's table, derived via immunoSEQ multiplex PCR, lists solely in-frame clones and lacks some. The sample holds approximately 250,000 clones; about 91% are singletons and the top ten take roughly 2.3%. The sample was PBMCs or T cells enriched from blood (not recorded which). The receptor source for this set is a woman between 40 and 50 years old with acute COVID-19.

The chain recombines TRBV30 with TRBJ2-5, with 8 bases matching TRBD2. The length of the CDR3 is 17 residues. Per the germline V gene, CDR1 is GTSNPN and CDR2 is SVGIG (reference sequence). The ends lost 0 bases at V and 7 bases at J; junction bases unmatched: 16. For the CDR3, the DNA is TGTGCCTGGAGTGTACGCCATGGGGGTAGCCGGGAGGGGACCCAGTACTTC. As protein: CAWSVRHGGSREGTQYF.

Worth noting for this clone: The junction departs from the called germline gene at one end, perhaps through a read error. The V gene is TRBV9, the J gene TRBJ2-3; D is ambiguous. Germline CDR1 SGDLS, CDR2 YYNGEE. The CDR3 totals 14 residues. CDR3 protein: CASSVVTGTYTQYF. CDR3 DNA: TGTGCCAGCAGCGTAGTGACTGGCACATATACGCAGTATTTT.

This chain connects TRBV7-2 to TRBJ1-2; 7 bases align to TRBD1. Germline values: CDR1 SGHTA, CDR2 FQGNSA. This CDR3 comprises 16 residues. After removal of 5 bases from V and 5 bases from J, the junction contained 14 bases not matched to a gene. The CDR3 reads CASSKQAGQETYGYTF. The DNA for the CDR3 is TGTGCCAGCAGCAAACAGGCCGGACAGGAGACTTATGGCTACACCTTC.

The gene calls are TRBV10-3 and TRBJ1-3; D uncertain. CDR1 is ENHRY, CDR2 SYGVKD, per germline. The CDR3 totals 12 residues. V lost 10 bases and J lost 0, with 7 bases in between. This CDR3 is CATLDSGNTIYF. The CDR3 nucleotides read TGTGCCACCCTAGACTCTGGAAACACCATATATTTT.

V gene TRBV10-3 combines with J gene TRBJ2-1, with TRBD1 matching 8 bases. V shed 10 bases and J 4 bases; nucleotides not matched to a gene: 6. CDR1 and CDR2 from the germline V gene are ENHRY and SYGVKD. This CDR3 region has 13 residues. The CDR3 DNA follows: TGTGCCACCGGACAGGGAGTATACAATGAGCAGTTCTTC. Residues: CATGQGVYNEQFF.

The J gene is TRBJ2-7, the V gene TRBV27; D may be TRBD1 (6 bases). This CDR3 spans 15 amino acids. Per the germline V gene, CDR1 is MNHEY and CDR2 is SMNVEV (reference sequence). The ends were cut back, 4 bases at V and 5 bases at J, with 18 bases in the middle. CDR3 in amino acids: CASSSVFRGANEQYF. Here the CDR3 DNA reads TGTGCCAGCAGTTCAGTATTCAGGGGCGCGAACGAGCAGTACTTC.

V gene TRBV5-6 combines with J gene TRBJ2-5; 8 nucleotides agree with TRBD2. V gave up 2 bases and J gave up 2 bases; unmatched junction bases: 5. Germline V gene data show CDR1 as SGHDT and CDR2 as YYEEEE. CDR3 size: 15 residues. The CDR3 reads CASSLDLAGQETQYF. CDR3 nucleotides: TGTGCCAGCAGCTTAGATTTAGCGGGACAAGAGACCCAGTACTTC.

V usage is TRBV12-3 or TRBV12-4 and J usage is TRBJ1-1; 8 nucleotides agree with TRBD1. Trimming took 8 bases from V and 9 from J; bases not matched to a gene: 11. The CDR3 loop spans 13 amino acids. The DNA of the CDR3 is TGTGCCAGCCGTGGACAGGGAAGATTTAAAGCTTTCTTT. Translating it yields CASRGQGRFKAFF.

The chain's CDR3 is CASRSTFSGNTIYF. CDR3 coding DNA: TGTGCCAGCAGATCGACTTTCTCTGGAAACACCATATATTTT. V usage is TRBV6-5 and J usage is TRBJ1-3; D remains unclear. V shed 6 bases and J shed 0 bases, with 9 bases lying between them. The CDR3 sequence is 14 residues long. Germline V gene data show CDR1 as MNHEY and CDR2 as SVGAGI.

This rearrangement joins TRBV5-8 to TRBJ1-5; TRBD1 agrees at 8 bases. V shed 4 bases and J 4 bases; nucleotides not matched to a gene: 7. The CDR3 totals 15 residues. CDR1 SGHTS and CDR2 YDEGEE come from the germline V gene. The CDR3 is CASSQGTGGNQPQHF. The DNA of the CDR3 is TGTGCCAGCAGCCAAGGGACAGGCGGGAATCAGCCCCAGCATTTT.

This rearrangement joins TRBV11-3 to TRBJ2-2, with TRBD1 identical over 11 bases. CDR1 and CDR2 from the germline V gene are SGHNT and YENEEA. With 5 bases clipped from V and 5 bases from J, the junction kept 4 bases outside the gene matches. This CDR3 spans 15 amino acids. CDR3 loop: CASSPDRGLTGELFF. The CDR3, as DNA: TGTGCCAGCAGCCCGGACAGGGGGCTAACCGGGGAGCTGTTTTTT.

DNA of the CDR3: TGTGCCAGCTCACTCTCAGGTAGCAATCAGCCCCAGCATTTT. It encodes CASSLSGSNQPQHF. The rearrangement joins TRBV18 to TRBJ1-5; D is unresolved. Trimming shortened V by 4 bases and J by 0 bases, and 7 bases separated the two germline ends. Germline CDR1 is KGHSH and CDR2 is LQKENI. The CDR3 runs to 14 residues.

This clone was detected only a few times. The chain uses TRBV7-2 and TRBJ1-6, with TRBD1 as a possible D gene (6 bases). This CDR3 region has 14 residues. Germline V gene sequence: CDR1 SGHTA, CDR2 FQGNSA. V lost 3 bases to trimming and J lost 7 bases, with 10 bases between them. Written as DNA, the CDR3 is TGTGCCAGCAGCTTTGCGGGGGCGAATTCACCCCTCCACTTT. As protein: CASSFAGANSPLHF.

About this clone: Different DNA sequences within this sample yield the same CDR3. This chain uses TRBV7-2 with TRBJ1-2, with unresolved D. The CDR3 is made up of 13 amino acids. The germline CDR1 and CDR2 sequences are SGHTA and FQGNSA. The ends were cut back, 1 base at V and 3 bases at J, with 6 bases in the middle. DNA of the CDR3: TGTGCCAGCAGCTTAGTGAGGGACTATGGCTACACCTTC. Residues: CASSLVRDYGYTF.

CDR3 DNA sequence: TGTGCCAGCAGCCTCGGACTGAAGGCAACTAATGAAAAACTGTTTTTT. Translated, it gives CASSLGLKATNEKLFF. The genes are TRBV5-6 and TRBJ1-4; D call uncertain. Germline CDR1 is SGHDT and CDR2 is YYEEEE. The V and J ends lost 4 bases and 0 bases respectively, with 13 bases between them. The CDR3 length is 16 residues.

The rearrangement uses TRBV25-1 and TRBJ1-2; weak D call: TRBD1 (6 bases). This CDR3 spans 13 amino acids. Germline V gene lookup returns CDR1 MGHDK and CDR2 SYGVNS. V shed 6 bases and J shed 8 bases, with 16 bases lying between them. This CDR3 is CASREQGTAGYTF. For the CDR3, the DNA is TGTGCCAGCAGAGAACAGGGTACGGCAGGCTACACCTTC.

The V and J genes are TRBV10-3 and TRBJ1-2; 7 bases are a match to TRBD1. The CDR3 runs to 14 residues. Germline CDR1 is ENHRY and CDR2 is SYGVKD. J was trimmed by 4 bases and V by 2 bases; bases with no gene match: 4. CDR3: CAISEGTVSYGYTF. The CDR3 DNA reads TGTGCCATCAGTGAGGGGACAGTCAGCTATGGCTACACCTTC.

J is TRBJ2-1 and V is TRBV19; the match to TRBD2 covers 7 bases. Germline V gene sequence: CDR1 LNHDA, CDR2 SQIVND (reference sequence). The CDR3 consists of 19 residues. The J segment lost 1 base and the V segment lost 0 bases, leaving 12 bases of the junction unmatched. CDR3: CASSIEVLACAISYNEQFF. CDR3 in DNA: TGTGCCAGTAGTATAGAAGTACTAGCGTGTGCCATATCCTACAATGAGCAGTTCTTC.

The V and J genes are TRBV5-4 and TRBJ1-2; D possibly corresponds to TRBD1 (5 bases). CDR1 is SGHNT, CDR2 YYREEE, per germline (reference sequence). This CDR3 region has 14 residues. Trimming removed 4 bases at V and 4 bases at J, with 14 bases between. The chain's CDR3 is CASSENGGVYGYTF. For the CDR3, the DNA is TGTGCCAGCAGCGAAAACGGGGGGGTCTATGGCTACACCTTC.

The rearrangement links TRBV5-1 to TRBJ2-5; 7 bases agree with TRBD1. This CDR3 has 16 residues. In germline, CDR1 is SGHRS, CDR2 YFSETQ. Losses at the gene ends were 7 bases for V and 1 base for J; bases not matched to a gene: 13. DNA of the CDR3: TGCGCCAGCCGTAACCAATACAGGACAGGCCAAGAGACCCAGTACTTC. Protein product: CASRNQYRTGQETQYF.

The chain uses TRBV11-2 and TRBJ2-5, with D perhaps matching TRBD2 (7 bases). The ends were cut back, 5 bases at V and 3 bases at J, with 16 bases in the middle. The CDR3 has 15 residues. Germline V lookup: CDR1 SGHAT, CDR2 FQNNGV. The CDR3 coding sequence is TGTGCCAGCAGCCGGGGGGCCAAGGGGGAAGAGACCCAGTACTTC. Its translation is CASSRGAKGEETQYF.

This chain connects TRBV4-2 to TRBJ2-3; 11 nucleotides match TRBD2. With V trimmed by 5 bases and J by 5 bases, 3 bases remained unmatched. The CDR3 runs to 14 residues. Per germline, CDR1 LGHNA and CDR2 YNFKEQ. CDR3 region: CASSDGTSGDTQYF. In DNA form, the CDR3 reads TGTGCCAGCAGCGACGGGACTAGCGGAGATACGCAGTATTTT.

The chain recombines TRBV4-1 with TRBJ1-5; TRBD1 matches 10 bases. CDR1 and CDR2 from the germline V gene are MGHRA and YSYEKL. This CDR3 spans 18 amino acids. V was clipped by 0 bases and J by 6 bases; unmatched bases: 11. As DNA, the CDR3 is TGCGCCAGCAGCCAAGAAAGGCTGCCGGGACAGGGGAGTCAGCCCCAGCATTTT. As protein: CASSQERLPGQGSQPQHF.

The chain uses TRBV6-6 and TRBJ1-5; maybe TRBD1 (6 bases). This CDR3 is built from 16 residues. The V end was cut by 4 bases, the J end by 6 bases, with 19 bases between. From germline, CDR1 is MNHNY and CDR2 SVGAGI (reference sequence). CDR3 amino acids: CASSFPGGRETQPQHF. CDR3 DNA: TGTGCCAGCAGTTTCCCTGGGGGCAGGGAGACTCAGCCCCAGCATTTT.

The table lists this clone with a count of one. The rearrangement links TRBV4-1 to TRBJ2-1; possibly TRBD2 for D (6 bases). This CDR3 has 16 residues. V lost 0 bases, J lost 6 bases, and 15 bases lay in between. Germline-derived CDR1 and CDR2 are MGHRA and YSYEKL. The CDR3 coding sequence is TGCGCCAGCAGCCAAGATACGGCACTAGCCCTCAATGAGCAGTTCTTC. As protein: CASSQDTALALNEQFF.